The 20 T cell receptor beta chains given below trace back to one sample, sequenced in a study of T cells in Graves' hyperthyroidism and ophthalmopathy. TCR beta CDR3 sequences were amplified from RNA transcripts. The primer set for the first-round RT-PCR of the TCR CDR3 was HTBI. TCRdb reprocessed the multiplex PCR reads via MiXCR and lists one record per CDR3 protein. The sample lists 600,000 to 700,000 distinct CDR3 sequences; roughly 46% were seen once. Material for sequencing was peripheral blood or thyroid tissue (not recorded which). The receptor source for this set is an adult man with Graves' disease, either hyperthyroidism or ophthalmopathy (not recorded which).

The DNA of the CDR3 is TGTGCCAGCAGTTTGCCCGGACAGACCTACGAGCAGTACTTC. This encodes CASSLPGQTYEQYF. The V gene is TRBV7-9, the J gene TRBJ2-7; a weak D match, TRBD1 (6 bases). CDR1 and CDR2 (germline): SEHNR, FQNEAQ (reference sequence). V was clipped by 6 bases and J by 2 bases, with 14 bases between them. The length of the CDR3 is 14 residues.

The rearrangement uses TRBV7-3 and TRBJ1-1; 10 bases agree with TRBD1. The germline CDR1 and CDR2 sequences are SGHTA and FQGTGA. The CDR3 is 16 residues long. After removal of 1 base from V and 7 bases from J, the junction contained 9 bases not matched to a gene. The CDR3 spells CASSLRGQGTGLEAFF. The DNA for the CDR3 is TGTGCCAGCAGCTTAAGGGGACAGGGGACCGGCCTTGAAGCTTTCTTT. Filled out from reference TRBV7-3 and TRBJ1-1, the complete variable domain reads GAGVSQTPSNKVTEKGKYVELRCDPISGHTALYWYRQSLGQGPEFLIYFQGTGAADDSGLPNDRFFAVRPEGSVSTLKIQRTERGDSAVYLCASSLRGQGTGLEAFFGQGTRLTVV.

On this clonotype itself: A much larger clonotype is one base distant, so this may be a read error. The chain recombines TRBV10-3 with TRBJ1-1, with no clear D. The CDR3 totals 14 residues. Germline assignment: CDR1 ENHRY and CDR2 SYGVKD. For the CDR3, the DNA is TGTGCCAGCAGTTACTCGACATTGGGCCCTGGAGCTTTCTTT. Translated, it gives CASSYSTLGPGAFF.

Ten or more counts support this clonotype. V gene TRBV7-9 combines with J gene TRBJ1-5; no definite D call. Per germline, CDR1 SEHNR and CDR2 FQNEAQ (reference sequence). V gave up 1 base and J gave up 2 bases, with 6 bases separating them. There are 14 residues in the CDR3. The CDR3 sequence: CASSLGVGNQPQHF. The CDR3, as DNA: TGTGCCAGCAGCTTAGGGGTTGGCAATCAGCCCCAGCATTTT.

On this clonotype: Just one base apart from a much larger clone, this may be a read error. The chain uses TRBV7-1 and TRBJ2-5; 10 positions agree with TRBD2. TRBV7-1 falls under the ORF class, with uncertain function. This CDR3 has 15 amino acids. The trim removed 3 bases at V and 1 base at J, leaving 2 bases unmatched. The CDR3 loop reads CASSSSGRAQETQYF. CDR3 DNA: TGTGCCAGCAGCTCCAGCGGGAGGGCCCAAGAGACCCAGTACTTC.

A few counts support this clonotype. The chain uses TRBV7-9 and TRBJ2-7; TRBD1 might be the D (5 bases). The germline V gene has CDR1 SEHNR and CDR2 FQNEAQ (reference sequence). There are 13 residues in the CDR3. The V end lost 6 bases, the J end lost 6 bases, and 15 bases lay between the germline ends. The CDR3 coding sequence is TGTGCCAGCAGTTACTCGGGCAGGGTCGAGCAGTACTTC. It specifies CASSYSGRVEQYF.

The chain has TRBV19 and TRBJ1-2, with 7 bases fitting TRBD1. This CDR3 comprises 15 residues. Germline V gene data show CDR1 as LNHDA and CDR2 as SQIVND (reference sequence). After removal of 5 bases from V and 3 bases from J, the junction contained 9 bases not matched to a gene. This CDR3 reads CASSSDRFLYYGYTF. DNA for the CDR3: TGTGCCAGTAGTTCGGACAGGTTTCTCTACTATGGCTACACCTTC.

The CDR3 here is CASRFRQGHDQPQHF. The DNA of the CDR3 is TGTGCCAGCCGATTCCGACAGGGGCACGATCAGCCCCAGCATTTT. This sequence joins TRBV6-5 and TRBJ1-5, with 8 bases matching TRBD1. CDR1 is MNHEY, CDR2 SVGAGI, per germline. Losses at the gene ends were 8 bases for V and 5 bases for J; bases not matched to a gene: 11. This CDR3 has 15 amino acids.

This clonotype was observed a handful of times. A single base separates this from a much larger clone, so it may be a read error. J is TRBJ2-2 and V is TRBV7-9; D remains ambiguous. V lost 1 base and J lost 10, with 1 base in between. The CDR3 runs 10 residues. The germline gives CDR1 SEHNR, CDR2 FQNEAQ (reference sequence). CDR3 nucleotides: TGTGCCAGCAGCTTAGAGGAGCTGTTTTTT. Encoded protein: CASSLEELFF.

As concerns this clonotype: Since a much larger clone is just one base distant, this may be a read error. V and J are TRBV6-5 and TRBJ1-1, with 7 bases fitting TRBD1. The CDR3 runs 12 residues. Germline V gene sequence: CDR1 MNHEY, CDR2 SVGAGI. The CDR3 region is CAIKRDSGETFF. Written as DNA, the CDR3 is TGTGCCATCAAACGGGACAGCGGTGAAACTTTCTTT.

This sequence joins TRBV24-1 and TRBJ1-2; TRBD1 is a possible D gene (5 bases). Trimming stripped 6 bases from V and 8 bases from J, with 18 bases between. CDR1 is KGHDR, CDR2 SFDVKD, per germline. The CDR3 spans 14 residues. CDR3 in amino acids: CATSRGVNTGGYTF. CDR3 DNA sequence: TGTGCCACCAGTCGAGGCGTGAACACAGGAGGCTACACCTTC.

This clonotype has just a few counts. The chain combines TRBV5-1 with TRBJ2-5, with 9 bases matching TRBD2. The V and J ends lost 2 bases and 1 base, in that order; junction bases with no gene match: 3. The germline gives CDR1 SGHRS, CDR2 YFSETQ. This CDR3 spans 15 amino acids. The CDR3, as DNA: TGCGCCAGCAGCTTCCGCGGGGGGGCCCAAGAGACCCAGTACTTC. Its translation: CASSFRGGAQETQYF. Full variable domain (rest looked up from reference TRBV5-1 and TRBJ2-5): KAGVTQTPRYLIKTRGQQVTLSCSPISGHRSVSWYQQTPGQGLQFLFEYFSETQRNKGNFPGRFSGRQFSNSRSEMNVSTLELGDSALYLCASSFRGGAQETQYFGPGTRLLVL.

CDR3 DNA: TGTGCCAGCAGCGTAGGGGGGACGGATAATTCACCCCTCCACTTT. It translates to CASSVGGTDNSPLHF. The V and J genes are TRBV9 and TRBJ1-6; possible D gene TRBD1, 5 bases. The CDR3 has 15 amino acids. CDR1 and CDR2 from the germline V gene are SGDLS and YYNGEE. Deletions cut 0 bases from V and 5 bases from J, with 9 bases between.

The chain links TRBV7-9 to TRBJ2-7; possibly TRBD1 or TRBD2 for D (5 bases each). V dropped 6 bases and J dropped 5 bases, with 20 bases sitting between them. Per germline, CDR1 SEHNR and CDR2 FQNEAQ (reference sequence). CDR3 length: 15 residues. CDR3 protein: CASSVGRQGADEQYF. The DNA for the CDR3 is TGTGCCAGCAGTGTTGGGCGGCAGGGAGCGGACGAGCAGTACTTC. Using reference TRBV7-9 and TRBJ2-7 for the parts outside the CDR3, the full variable domain is DTGVSQNPRHKITKRGQNVTFRCDPISEHNRLYWYRQTLGQGPEFLTYFQNEAQLEKSRLLSDRFSAERPKGSFSTLEIQRTEQGDSAMYLCASSVGRQGADEQYFGPGTRLTVT.

The chain is built from TRBV12-3 or TRBV12-4 and TRBJ2-6, with D hard to call. Trimming pared 3 bases from V and 4 bases from J, leaving 7 bases between. This CDR3 region has 14 residues. The CDR3 DNA reads as TGTGCCAGCAGTTTTGGGGTGGGGGCCAACGTCCTGACTTTC. This translates into CASSFGVGANVLTF.

Here the CDR3 DNA reads TGTGCCAGCAGTTACTCTCCCAGGGTGGTCATGAACACTGAAGCTTTCTTT. This translates into CASSYSPRVVMNTEAFF. The chain couples TRBV6-6 to TRBJ1-1, with D possibly matching TRBD1 (5 bases). Trimming pared 0 bases from V and 0 bases from J, leaving 14 bases between. The length of the CDR3 is 17 residues. The germline CDR1 and CDR2 sequences are MNHNY and SVGAGI (reference sequence).

Details on this clonotype: A much bigger clone sits one base away, suggesting this may be a read error. V is TRBV29-1 and J is TRBJ2-5; the D is unclear. Trimming shortened V by 1 base and J by 5 bases, and 5 bases separated the two germline ends. This CDR3 region has 11 residues. Germline-derived CDR1 and CDR2 are SQVTM and ANQGSEA. CDR3 amino acids: CSVEAFETQYF. The CDR3, as DNA: TGCAGCGTTGAAGCTTTTGAGACCCAGTACTTC.

The rearrangement links TRBV19 to TRBJ1-3; the D is unclear. The CDR3 totals 15 residues. Per germline, CDR1 LNHDA and CDR2 SQIVND (reference sequence). With 5 bases removed from V and 1 base from J, the gap between germline ends came to 12 bases. The CDR3 DNA reads as TGTGCCAGTAGTCTCCGACGACAATCTGGAAACACCATATATTTT. Translating gives CASSLRRQSGNTIYF. Full variable domain (outside the CDR3, taken from reference TRBV19 and TRBJ1-3): DGGITQSPKYLFRKEGQNVTLSCEQNLNHDAMYWYRQDPGQGLRLIYYSQIVNDFQKGDIAEGYSVSREKKESFPLTVTSAQKNPTAFYLCASSLRRQSGNTIYFGEGSWLTVV.

This chain uses TRBV5-6 with TRBJ1-1; TRBD1 might be the D (5 bases). The CDR3 runs to 16 residues. V was trimmed by 2 bases and J by 1 base, leaving 15 bases between them. Germline-derived CDR1 and CDR2 are SGHDT and YYEEEE. CDR3 sequence: CASSLPGYGRNTEAFF. CDR3 bases: TGTGCCAGCAGCTTACCAGGGTATGGGCGGAACACTGAAGCTTTCTTT.

For this clonotype: A much larger clone lies one base from this, so it may be a read error. This rearrangement joins TRBV7-2 to TRBJ1-5; D gene uncertain. Trimming removed 5 bases at V and 11 bases at J, with 19 bases between. Germline lookup yields CDR1 SGHTA and CDR2 FQGNSA. The CDR3 has 14 residues. CDR3 protein: CASSPNTQPGSQHF. The CDR3 DNA is TGTGCCAGCAGCCCAAATACACAACCTGGGTCCCAGCATTTT.